This T cell receptor beta chain was captured in a study of blood T cells in healthy people across ages. As concerns this clonotype: What it binds is not known.

The CDR3 totals 12 residues. Deletions cut 6 bases from V and 12 bases from J, with 15 bases between. From germline, CDR1 is MNHEY and CDR2 SVGEGT. Next came a second PCR, run for about 6 to 11 cycles, which used a sample-barcoded 5' primer along with a J-beta primer mix. A template-switch adaptor containing 12 random nucleotides labeled each cDNA molecule. TCRdb passed the 5' RACE reads through MiXCR, listing each CDR3 protein once. Of about 760,000 distinct CDR3 sequences listed, more than 55% are singletons. Study outcomes and limitations: The donors' CMV status was not determined, possibly confounding changes in expanded clonotypes.

Sequencing used blood. The chain has TRBV6-2 or TRBV6-3 and TRBJ2-4, with D perhaps TRBD1 (6 bases). The TCR originated in a man aged 35 to 55 in good health. For the CDR3, the DNA is TGTGCCAGCAGAGCAGGACAGCAAAATCAGTACTTC. Encoded protein: CASRAGQQNQYF.